The 21 T cell receptor beta chains in this list originate from one sample, sequenced in a study of CD8 T cells in Susac syndrome. The authors reverse transcribed roughly 0.5 to 1 ug RNA with random hexamers. Each CDR3 protein gets one entry after TCRdb re-called the immunoSEQ multiplex PCR reads with MiXCR. There are 100,000 to 150,000 distinct CDR3 sequences in the sample; 96% occur only once, and roughly 0.14% lies in the top ten. The material sequenced was CD4+ T cells from PBMCs. Receptors originate from a human donor with Susac syndrome.

The gene calls are TRBV12-3 or TRBV12-4 and TRBJ1-1, with 9 positions matching TRBD1. J lost 3 bases, V lost 7 bases, and 6 bases had no gene match. The CDR3 runs to 14 residues. CDR3 in DNA: TGTGCCAGCACTCCTCGGACAGGGGACACTGAAGCTTTCTTT. This translates into CASTPRTGDTEAFF.

The chain combines TRBV12-3 or TRBV12-4 with TRBJ2-3, with D hard to call. This CDR3 has 13 residues. V was trimmed by 4 bases and J by 1 base, leaving 6 bases between them. This chain's CDR3 is CASSWQGTDTQYF. The CDR3 bases are TGTGCCAGCAGTTGGCAGGGCACAGATACGCAGTATTTT.

This chain links TRBV12-3 or TRBV12-4 with TRBJ2-3; the match to TRBD2 covers 7 bases. With V trimmed by 10 bases and J by 0 bases, 4 bases remained unmatched. This CDR3 is 13 amino acids long. DNA of the CDR3: TGTGCCATCACGGGAGGTAGCACAGATACGCAGTATTTT. It is translated as CAITGGSTDTQYF.

This clonotype has just one count. The rearrangement joins TRBV7-2 to TRBJ2-7; 9 bases map to TRBD1. Trimming cost V 6 bases and J 2 bases; bases outside gene matches: 5. The CDR3 loop spans 14 amino acids. In germline, CDR1 is SGHTA, CDR2 FQGNSA. DNA for the CDR3: TGTGCCAGCAGGGGACAGGGAAGCACCTACGAGCAGTACTTC. It specifies CASRGQGSTYEQYF.

CDR3 nucleotide sequence: TGTGCCAGCAGCCAACCCGGGGGACTTTCCACAGATACGCAGTATTTT. Protein sequence: CASSQPGGLSTDTQYF. This chain joins TRBV6-1 and TRBJ2-3; tentatively, D is TRBD2 (6 bases). The ends were cut back, 6 bases at V and 2 bases at J, with 18 bases in the middle. The CDR3 totals 16 residues. The V gene's germline CDR1 is MNHNS and CDR2 SASEGT.

This sequence joins TRBV7-2 and TRBJ2-7; tentative D call: TRBD2 (6 bases). There are 14 residues in the CDR3. Germline V gene data show CDR1 as SGHTA and CDR2 as FQGNSA. The V gene lost 1 base and the J gene lost 2 bases, with 9 bases spanning the gap. The CDR3 sequence is CASSLGGVTYEQYF. The CDR3 DNA is TGTGCCAGCAGCTTAGGGGGGGTCACCTACGAGCAGTACTTC.

Only a few counts were recorded for this clonotype. The chain links TRBV29-1 to TRBJ2-5; D call uncertain. There are 10 residues in the CDR3. Trimming took off 4 bases at V and 2 bases at J, with 2 bases between the two ends. Germline CDR1 is SQVTM and CDR2 is ANQGSEA. This CDR3 reads CSVGQETQYF. The CDR3 bases are TGCAGCGTTGGGCAAGAGACCCAGTACTTC.

The CDR3 is CASSDRGRTEAFF. In DNA, the CDR3 is TGTGCCAGCAGTGACAGGGGGCGGACTGAAGCTTTCTTT. The V call is TRBV6-2 or TRBV6-3, the J call TRBJ1-1, with 10 nucleotides matching TRBD1. Per the germline V gene, CDR1 is MNHEY and CDR2 is SVGEGT. This CDR3 comprises 13 residues. V lost 5 bases, J lost 5 bases, and 2 bases stayed unmatched.

V gene TRBV7-2 combines with J gene TRBJ1-5; the D is unclear. In germline, CDR1 is SGHTA, CDR2 FQGNSA. V was shortened by 5 bases and J by 5 bases, with 16 bases between the two germline ends. The CDR3 is made up of 15 amino acids. The CDR3 sequence is CASSPSWQADQPQHF. CDR3 nucleotide sequence: TGTGCCAGCAGCCCTAGTTGGCAGGCCGATCAGCCCCAGCATTTT.

The rearrangement uses TRBV12-3 or TRBV12-4 and TRBJ2-1; D assignment may be TRBD1 or TRBD2 (5 bases each). The germline V and J ends were trimmed by 5 bases and 7 bases, with 18 bases remaining between them. The CDR3 totals 15 residues. The CDR3 protein is CASSPGTKGLNEQFF. CDR3 DNA sequence: TGTGCCAGCAGTCCCGGGACGAAAGGTCTTAATGAGCAGTTCTTC.

The genes are TRBV3-1 and TRBJ2-5; TRBD2 agrees at 7 bases. The CDR3 consists of 14 residues. J lost 6 bases, V lost 0 bases, and 4 bases had no gene match. Germline assignment: CDR1 LGHDT and CDR2 YNNKEL (reference sequence). The CDR3 sequence is CASSQEMTSKTQYF. CDR3 sequence (DNA): TGTGCCAGCAGCCAAGAGATGACTAGCAAGACCCAGTACTTC.

The V gene is TRBV18, the J gene TRBJ2-5; 7 bases are shared with TRBD2. The CDR3 consists of 12 residues. Germline V gene lookup returns CDR1 KGHSH and CDR2 LQKENI. J gave up 5 bases and V 8 bases, and 5 bases lay outside the gene matches. CDR3 in DNA: TGTGCCAGCACCACGCGGGAGGAGACCCAGTACTTC. This gives the protein CASTTREETQYF.

The chain has TRBV7-9 and TRBJ2-3; D is possibly TRBD2 (5 bases). Trimming shortened V by 6 bases and J by 0 bases, and 19 bases separated the two germline ends. The CDR3 is 17 residues long. From germline, CDR1 is SEHNR and CDR2 FQNEAQ (reference sequence). CDR3 sequence reads: CASSRSPGGPSTDTQYF. The CDR3 region has the DNA TGTGCCAGCAGTCGCAGCCCCGGAGGACCCAGCACAGATACGCAGTATTTT. Full variable domain (missing parts from reference TRBV7-9 and TRBJ2-3): DTGVSQNPRHKITKRGQNVTFRCDPISEHNRLYWYRQTLGQGPEFLTYFQNEAQLEKSRLLSDRFSAERPKGSFSTLEIQRTEQGDSAMYLCASSRSPGGPSTDTQYFGPGTRLTVL.

This chain uses TRBV12-3 or TRBV12-4 with TRBJ1-5; D not resolved. CDR3 length: 11 amino acids. Trimming cost V 4 bases and J 5 bases, with 3 bases left between them. The DNA for the CDR3 is TGTGCCAGCAGTTCTCATCAGCCCCAGCATTTT. Translation: CASSSHQPQHF.

This chain links TRBV29-1 with TRBJ1-2, with D unresolved. The CDR3 covers 12 residues. The germline V and J ends were trimmed by 3 bases and 5 bases, with 10 bases remaining between them. Germline V gives CDR1 SQVTM, CDR2 ANQGSEA. CDR3 in DNA: TGCAGCGTTGAGGTGGGCGGGTATGGCTACACCTTC. Amino acid sequence: CSVEVGGYGYTF. Drawing the rest from reference TRBV29-1 and TRBJ1-2, the complete variable domain is SAVISQKPSRDICQRGTSLTIQCQVDSQVTMMFWYRQQPGQSLTLIATANQGSEATYESGFVIDKFPISRPNLTFSTLTVSNMSPEDSSIYLCSVEVGGYGYTFGSGTRLTVV.

This clonotype was seen only once. The chain is built from TRBV12-1 and TRBJ2-3; TRBD2 was called by the table and not checked on the DNA. TRBV12-1 is annotated as a pseudogene. This CDR3 has 16 amino acids. The CDR3 DNA reads as TGTGCCAGCAGCTTTGATCCAGCGGGAGGCACAGATACGCAGTATTTT. This encodes CASSFDPAGGTDTQYF.

This chain links TRBV20-1 with TRBJ2-3; unclear D gene. The CDR3 loop spans 16 amino acids. The germline V and J ends were trimmed by 0 bases and 2 bases, with 15 bases remaining between them. Germline lookup yields CDR1 DFQATT and CDR2 SNEGSKA (reference sequence). For the CDR3, the DNA is TGCAGTGCTAGAGATGAGATTTCCCGGTACACAGATACGCAGTATTTT. Its protein is CSARDEISRYTDTQYF.

This chain uses TRBV24-1 with TRBJ2-5; possibly TRBD1 for D (6 bases). The CDR3 runs 15 residues. Germline CDR1 and CDR2: KGHDR and SFDVKD. V lost 2 bases, J lost 3 bases, and 12 bases lay in between. The CDR3 here is CATSDSRTDEETQYF. The CDR3 DNA reads TGTGCCACCAGTGATTCTAGGACAGACGAAGAGACCCAGTACTTC.

V is TRBV20-1 and J is TRBJ2-5; TRBD2 matches 12 bases. The V segment lost 6 bases and the J segment 4 bases; nucleotides outside the gene matches: 6. CDR1 and CDR2 (germline): DFQATT, SNEGSKA (reference sequence). There are 14 residues in the CDR3. The DNA of the CDR3 is TGCAGTGCCCGGGGACTAGCGGGTGGAGAGACCCAGTACTTC. As protein: CSARGLAGGETQYF.

This clonotype appeared a few times. V gene TRBV3-1 combines with J gene TRBJ2-1, with TRBD1 matching 8 bases. Germline CDR1 reads LGHDT; CDR2 reads YNNKEL (reference sequence). Trimming removed 3 bases from V and 9 bases from J; junction bases left unmatched: 4. This CDR3 contains 13 residues. CDR3 amino acids: CASSHGDRFEQFF. The DNA for the CDR3 is TGTGCCAGCAGCCACGGGGACAGGTTTGAGCAGTTCTTC.

This chain joins TRBV29-1 and TRBJ2-7; no clear D gene. Trimming left V 3 bases short and J 3 bases short, with 6 bases between. The CDR3 consists of 11 residues. Germline V gene lookup returns CDR1 SQVTM and CDR2 ANQGSEA. CDR3 sequence (DNA): TGCAGCGTTGACGTCGGCTACGAGCAGTACTTC. As protein: CSVDVGYEQYF.